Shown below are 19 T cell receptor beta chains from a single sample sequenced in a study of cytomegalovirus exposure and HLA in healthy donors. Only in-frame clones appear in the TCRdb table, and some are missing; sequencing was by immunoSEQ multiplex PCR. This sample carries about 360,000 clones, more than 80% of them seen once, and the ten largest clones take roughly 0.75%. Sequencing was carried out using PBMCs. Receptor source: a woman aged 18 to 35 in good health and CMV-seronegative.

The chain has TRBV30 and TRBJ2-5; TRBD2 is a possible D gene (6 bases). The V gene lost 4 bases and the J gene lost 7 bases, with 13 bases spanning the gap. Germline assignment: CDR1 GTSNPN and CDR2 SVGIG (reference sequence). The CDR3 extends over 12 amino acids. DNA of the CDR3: TGTGCCTGGACTTATTGGGACTCGACCCAGTACTTC. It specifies CAWTYWDSTQYF.

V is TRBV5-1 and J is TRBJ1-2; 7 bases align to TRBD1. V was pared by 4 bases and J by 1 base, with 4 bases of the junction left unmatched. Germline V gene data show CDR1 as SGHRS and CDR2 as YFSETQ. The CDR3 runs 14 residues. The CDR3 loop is CASSPGQFNYGYTF. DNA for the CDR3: TGCGCCAGCAGCCCGGGACAGTTTAACTATGGCTACACCTTC.

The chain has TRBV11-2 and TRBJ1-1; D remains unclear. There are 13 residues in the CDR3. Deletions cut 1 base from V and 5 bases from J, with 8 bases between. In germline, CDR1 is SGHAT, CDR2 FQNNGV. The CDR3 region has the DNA TGTGCCAGCAGCTTAGGGGCGGGGACTGAAGCTTTCTTT. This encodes CASSLGAGTEAFF.

The CDR3 sequence: CSVADRVSTDTQYF. Here the CDR3 DNA reads TGCAGCGTTGCTGACAGGGTGAGCACAGATACGCAGTATTTT. V is TRBV29-1 and J is TRBJ2-3; 7 positions agree with TRBD1. Germline CDR1 is SQVTM and CDR2 is ANQGSEA. The V and J ends lost 4 bases and 0 bases, in that order; junction bases with no gene match: 4. The CDR3 extends over 14 amino acids.

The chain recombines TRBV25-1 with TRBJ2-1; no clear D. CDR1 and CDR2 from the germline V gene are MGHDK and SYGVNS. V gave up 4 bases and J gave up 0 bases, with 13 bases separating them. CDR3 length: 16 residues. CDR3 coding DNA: TGTGCCAGCAGTGTAGCCCCCCTCAACTCCTACAATGAGCAGTTCTTC. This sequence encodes CASSVAPLNSYNEQFF.

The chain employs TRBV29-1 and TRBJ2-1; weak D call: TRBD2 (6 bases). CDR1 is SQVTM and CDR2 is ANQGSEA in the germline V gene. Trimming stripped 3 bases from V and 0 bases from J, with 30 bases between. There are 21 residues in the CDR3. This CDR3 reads CSVDGVDLFSPTGSSYNEQFF. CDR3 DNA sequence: TGCAGCGTTGATGGGGTTGATCTCTTCTCACCCACCGGGAGCTCCTACAATGAGCAGTTCTTC.

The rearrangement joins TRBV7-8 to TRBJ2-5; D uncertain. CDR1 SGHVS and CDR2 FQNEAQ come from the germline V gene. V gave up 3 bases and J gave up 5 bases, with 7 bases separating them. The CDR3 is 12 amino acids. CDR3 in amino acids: CASSFPRETQYF. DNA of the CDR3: TGTGCCAGCAGCTTCCCCAGGGAGACCCAGTACTTC.

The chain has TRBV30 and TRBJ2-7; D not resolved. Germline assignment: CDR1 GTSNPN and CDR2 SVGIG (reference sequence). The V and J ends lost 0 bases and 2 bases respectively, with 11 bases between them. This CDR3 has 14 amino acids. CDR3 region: CAWSVARTTYEQYF. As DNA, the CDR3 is TGTGCCTGGAGTGTGGCGAGAACTACCTACGAGCAGTACTTC.

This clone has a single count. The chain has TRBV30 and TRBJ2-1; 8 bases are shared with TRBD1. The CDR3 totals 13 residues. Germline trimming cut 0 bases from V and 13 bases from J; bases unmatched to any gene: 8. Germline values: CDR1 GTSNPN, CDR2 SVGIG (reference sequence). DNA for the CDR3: TGTGCCTGGAGTGTAGTAGGACAGGGCGGCCAGTTCTTC. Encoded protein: CAWSVVGQGGQFF.

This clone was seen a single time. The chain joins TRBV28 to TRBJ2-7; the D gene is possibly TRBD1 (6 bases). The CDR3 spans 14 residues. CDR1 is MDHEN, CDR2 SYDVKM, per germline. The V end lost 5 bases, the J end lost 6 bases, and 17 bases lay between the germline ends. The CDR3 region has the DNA TGTGCCAGCAGTCAGGCCCAGGGGACGCGCGAGCAGTACTTC. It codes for CASSQAQGTREQYF.

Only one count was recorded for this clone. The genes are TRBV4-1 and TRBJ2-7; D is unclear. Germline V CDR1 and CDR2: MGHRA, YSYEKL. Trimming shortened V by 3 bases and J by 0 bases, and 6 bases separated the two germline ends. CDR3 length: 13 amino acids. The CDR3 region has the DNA TGCGCCAGCAGCCAGACACCCTCCTACGAGCAGTACTTC. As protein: CASSQTPSYEQYF.

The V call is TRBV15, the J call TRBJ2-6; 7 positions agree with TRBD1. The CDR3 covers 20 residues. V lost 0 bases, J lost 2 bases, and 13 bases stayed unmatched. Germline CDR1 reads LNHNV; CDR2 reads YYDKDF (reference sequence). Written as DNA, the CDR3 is TGTGCCACCAGCAGAGATTTCTTCGACAGGGCTGAAGCTGGGGCCAACGTCCTGACTTTC. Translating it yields CATSRDFFDRAEAGANVLTF. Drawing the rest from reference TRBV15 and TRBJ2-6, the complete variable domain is DAMVIQNPRYQVTQFGKPVTLSCSQTLNHNVMYWYQQKSSQAPKLLFHYYDKDFNNEADTPDNFQSRRPNTSFCFLDIRSPGLGDTAMYLCATSRDFFDRAEAGANVLTFGAGSRLTVL.

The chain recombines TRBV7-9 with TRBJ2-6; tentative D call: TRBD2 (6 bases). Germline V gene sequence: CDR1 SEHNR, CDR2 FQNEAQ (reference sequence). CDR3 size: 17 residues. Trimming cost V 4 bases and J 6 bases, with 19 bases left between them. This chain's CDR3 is CASSYLTRRDEANVLTF. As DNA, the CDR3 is TGTGCCAGCAGCTACTTGACTCGGCGGGACGAGGCCAACGTCCTGACTTTC. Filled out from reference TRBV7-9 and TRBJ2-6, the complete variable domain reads DTGVSQNPRHKITKRGQNVTFRCDPISEHNRLYWYRQTLGQGPEFLTYFQNEAQLEKSRLLSDRFSAERPKGSFSTLEIQRTEQGDSAMYLCASSYLTRRDEANVLTFGAGSRLTVL.

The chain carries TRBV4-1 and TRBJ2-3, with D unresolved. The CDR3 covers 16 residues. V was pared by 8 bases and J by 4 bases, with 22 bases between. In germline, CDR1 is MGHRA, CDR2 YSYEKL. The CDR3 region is CASLPQPGFIPDTQYF. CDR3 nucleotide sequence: TGCGCCAGCCTACCCCAACCGGGTTTCATCCCAGATACGCAGTATTTT.

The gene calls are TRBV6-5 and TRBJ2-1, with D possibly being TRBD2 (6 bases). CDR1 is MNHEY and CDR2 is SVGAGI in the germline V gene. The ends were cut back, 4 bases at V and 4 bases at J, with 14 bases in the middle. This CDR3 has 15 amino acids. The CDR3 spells CASSWTIGNYNEQFF. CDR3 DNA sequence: TGTGCCAGCAGTTGGACTATTGGGAATTACAATGAGCAGTTCTTC.

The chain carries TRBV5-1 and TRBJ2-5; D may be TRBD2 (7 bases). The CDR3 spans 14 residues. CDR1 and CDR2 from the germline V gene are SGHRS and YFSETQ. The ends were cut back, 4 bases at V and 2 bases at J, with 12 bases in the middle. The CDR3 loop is CASSLRGGQETQYF. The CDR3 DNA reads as TGCGCCAGCAGCCTCAGGGGAGGGCAAGAGACCCAGTACTTC.

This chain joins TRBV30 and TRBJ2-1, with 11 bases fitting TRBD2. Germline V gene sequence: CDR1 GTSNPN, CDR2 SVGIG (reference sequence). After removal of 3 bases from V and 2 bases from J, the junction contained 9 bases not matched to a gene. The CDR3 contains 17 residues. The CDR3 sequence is CAWRPQLAGDPYNEQFF. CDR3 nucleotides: TGTGCCTGGAGACCCCAACTAGCGGGGGACCCCTACAATGAGCAGTTCTTC. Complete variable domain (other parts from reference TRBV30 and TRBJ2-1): SQTIHQWPATLVQPVGSPLSLECTVEGTSNPNLYWYRQAAGRGLQLLFYSVGIGQISSEVPQNLSASRPQDRQFILSSKKLLLSDSGFYLCAWRPQLAGDPYNEQFFGPGTRLTVL.

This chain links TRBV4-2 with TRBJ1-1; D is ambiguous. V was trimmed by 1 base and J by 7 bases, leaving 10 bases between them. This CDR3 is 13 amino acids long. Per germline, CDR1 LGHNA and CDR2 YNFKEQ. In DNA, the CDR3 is TGTGCCAGCAGCCAAGTACGGGGAGTTGAAGCTTTCTTT. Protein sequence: CASSQVRGVEAFF.

CDR3 loop: CASRAQIGANYGYTF. CDR3 in DNA: TGTGCCAGCAGGGCCCAAATCGGAGCTAACTATGGCTACACCTTC. The chain employs TRBV6-5 and TRBJ1-2; D remains unclear. This CDR3 is 15 amino acids long. Deletions cut 6 bases from V and 0 bases from J, with 14 bases between. Germline CDR1 and CDR2: MNHEY and SVGAGI.